The 2 T cell receptor beta chains below all came from one sample that was sequenced in a study of T cells after yellow fever vaccination. TCRdb re-derived calls from the 5' RACE reads in MiXCR, one entry per CDR3 protein. The sample lists fewer than 350,000 distinct CDR3 sequences; less than 4.5% were seen once. This specimen was PBMCs, taken on the day of the yellow fever booster vaccination. The receptors here all came from a man aged 18 to 29 who received the YFV17D yellow fever vaccine.

J is TRBJ2-7 and V is TRBV20-1; 8 bases agree with TRBD1. The V gene's germline CDR1 is DFQATT and CDR2 SNEGSKA (reference sequence). Trimming removed 5 bases from V and 6 bases from J; junction bases left unmatched: 15. The CDR3 has 15 residues. CDR3 bases: TGCAGTGCTGTAGTCTCCGGACAGGGTGTGGGCGAGCAGTACTTC. It yields the protein CSAVVSGQGVGEQYF.

This clonotype showed up just a few times. This chain joins TRBV7-2 and TRBJ2-2; TRBD1 is a possible D gene (5 bases). Trimming cost V 5 bases and J 0 bases, with 22 bases left between them. Germline V gene data show CDR1 as SGHTA and CDR2 as FQGNSA. The CDR3 has 19 residues. The CDR3 sequence is CASSPTVRSTDANTGELFF. The CDR3 DNA sequence: TGTGCCAGCAGCCCGACAGTGCGATCCACCGACGCGAACACCGGGGAGCTGTTTTTT.